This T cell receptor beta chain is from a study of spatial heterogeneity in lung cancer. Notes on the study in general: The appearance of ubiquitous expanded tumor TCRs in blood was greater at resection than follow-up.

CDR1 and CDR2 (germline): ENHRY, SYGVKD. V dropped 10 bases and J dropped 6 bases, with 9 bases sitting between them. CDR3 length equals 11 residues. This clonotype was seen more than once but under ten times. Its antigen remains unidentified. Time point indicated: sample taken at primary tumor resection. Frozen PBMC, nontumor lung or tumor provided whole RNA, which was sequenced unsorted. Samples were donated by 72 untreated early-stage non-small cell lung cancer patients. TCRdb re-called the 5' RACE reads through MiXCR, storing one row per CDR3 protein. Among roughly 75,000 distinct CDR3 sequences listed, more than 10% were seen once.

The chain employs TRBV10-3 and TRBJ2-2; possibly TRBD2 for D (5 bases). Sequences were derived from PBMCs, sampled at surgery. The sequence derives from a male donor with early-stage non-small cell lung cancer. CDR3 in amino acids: CATTRAGELFF. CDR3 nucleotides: TGTGCCACCACGAGGGCCGGGGAGCTGTTTTTT.